Below are 5 T cell receptor beta chains sequenced from a single sample in a study of early T cells in non-severe SARS-CoV-2 infection. A single record per CDR3 protein comes from TCRdb applying MiXCR to the 5' RACE reads. The sample contains tens of thousands of distinct CDR3 sequences, 10% to 15% of which appear only once. Source material: whole blood. These receptors were taken from an adult who was a healthcare worker with PCR-confirmed SARS-CoV-2 infection or an uninfected control (not recorded which).

In this sample, this clonotype turned up a few times. The chain recombines TRBV30 with TRBJ2-1; 7 nucleotides line up with TRBD2. The length of the CDR3 is 14 residues. CDR1 GTSNPN and CDR2 SVGIG come from the germline V gene (reference sequence). V dropped 1 base and J dropped 2; count of bases not matched to a gene: 2. CDR3 sequence: CAWSEAGTYNEQFF. As DNA, the CDR3 is TGTGCCTGGAGTGAAGCGGGGACCTACAATGAGCAGTTCTTC.

The chain's CDR3 is CASSLYYEQFF. In nucleotides, the CDR3 is TGTGCCAGCAGCTTATACTATGAGCAGTTCTTC. The chain combines TRBV7-9 with TRBJ2-1, with D hard to call. Germline V gene sequence: CDR1 SEHNR, CDR2 FQNEAQ (reference sequence). Trimming stripped 2 bases from V and 8 bases from J, with 4 bases between. The CDR3 is made up of 11 amino acids. The full variable domain, its missing parts supplied by reference TRBV7-9 and TRBJ2-1, is DTGVSQNPRHKITKRGQNVTFRCDPISEHNRLYWYRQTLGQGPEFLTYFQNEAQLEKSRLLSDRFSAERPKGSFSTLEIQRTEQGDSAMYLCASSLYYEQFFGPGTRLTVL.

V and J are TRBV11-2 and TRBJ1-5; D gene uncertain. The CDR3 runs to 13 residues. Germline loops: CDR1 SGHAT, CDR2 FQNNGV. The V and J ends lost 1 base and 7 bases respectively, with 8 bases between them. The CDR3 nucleotides are TGTGCCAGCAGCTTAGCCCCGGGCCAGCCCCAGCATTTT. This codes for CASSLAPGQPQHF.

The J gene is TRBJ2-7, the V gene TRBV11-1, with D unresolved. Trimming left V 3 bases short and J 9 bases short, with 6 bases between. Germline-derived CDR1 and CDR2 are SGHAT and FQDESV (reference sequence). This CDR3 spans 10 amino acids. CDR3: CASSFEGQYF. The CDR3 DNA sequence: TGTGCCAGCAGCTTTGAAGGGCAGTACTTC.

The chain is built from TRBV27 and TRBJ1-1, with D tentatively TRBD1 (5 bases). This CDR3 contains 17 residues. CDR1 and CDR2 (germline): MNHEY, SMNVEV (reference sequence). Trimming cost V 2 bases and J 4 bases, with 20 bases left between them. CDR3 residues: CASSLKWGPSASTEAFF. The CDR3 coding sequence is TGTGCCAGCAGTTTAAAATGGGGACCGTCGGCAAGCACTGAAGCTTTCTTT.